This T cell receptor (beta chain) appears in the sequencing data of a study of blood T cells in healthy people across ages. Germline V CDR1 and CDR2: KGHDR, SFDVKD. V lost 1 base and J lost 6, with 5 bases in between. CDR3 size: 12 residues. It was with a sample-barcoded 5' primer and a J-beta primer mix that a second PCR of roughly 7 to 12 cycles was run. Each CDR3 protein is one row after TCRdb ran MiXCR on the 5' RACE reads. The data hold around 990,000 distinct CDR3 sequences, with less than 25% observed a single time. This same sample was also taken into another study, of T cells of mothers and their children.

This chain connects TRBV24-1 to TRBJ1-1; D remains unclear. The sequenced sample was blood. The TCR comes from a girl aged 2 to 10 in good health. CDR3 region: CATSDFGAEAFF. For the CDR3, the DNA is TGTGCCACCAGTGATTTTGGGGCTGAAGCTTTCTTT.